This entry is about one TCR beta chain. The antigen is undetermined. The CDR3 contains 16 residues. Germline CDR1 is SGDLS and CDR2 is YYNGEE. Trimming took 0 bases from V and 0 from J, leaving 12 bases between them. The table came from immunoSEQ multiplex PCR; TCRdb's copy has only in-frame clones and leaves some out. The sample contains 60,000 or so clones, approximately 85% of which appear only once. This sample is part of a study of Tregs in tolerant kidney transplant recipients. Background on the study: Related graft donors supplied nonmyeloablative bone marrow transplants, and mixed chimerism was transient. Points from the study as a whole: Nucleotide sequences could not be compared across some patients' samples due to primer changes. Biological reproducibility was not directly addressed, but technical replication error appeared minimal.

Thawed PBMCs were FACS-sorted into unstimulated CD4+CD25+CD127- regulatory T cells, CD4+CD25- non-regulatory cells, CD4 and CD8 cells. This clonotype was obtained from a human donor who received a combined kidney and bone marrow transplant. The rearrangement joins TRBV9 to TRBJ2-5; D call uncertain. Specimen: Tregs from blood, collected before the transplant. The CDR3 DNA reads as TGTGCCAGCAGCGTAGGCGGCGGCACGAACCAAGAGACCCAGTACTTC. This translates into CASSVGGGTNQETQYF.